This T cell receptor beta chain is drawn from a study of beta chain features in type 1 diabetes. Of the isolated RNA, all was reverse transcribed, and so the sequenced material was expressed TCRB transcripts. Profiling relied on immunoSEQ multiplex PCR, and the TCRdb table lists in-frame clones only, not all of them. The table lists about 60,000 clones, 59% of them singletons. On this clone: Its antigen is as yet unknown.

V shed 1 base, J shed 7 bases, and the junction held 8 bases outside the gene matches. Germline CDR1 reads SGHRS; CDR2 reads YFSETQ. The CDR3 loop spans 16 amino acids. Study observations and caveats: TCRB CDR3s were moderately but significantly shorter in Type 1 diabetes patients in all four CD4+ subsets.

This chain uses TRBV5-1 with TRBJ2-1; 10 bases map to TRBD1. The receptor was derived from a woman aged 18-29 years in good health. Sequencing was performed on Tregs from blood. The CDR3 nucleotides read TGCGCCAGCAGCTTGAGGGGACAGGGGTTTAAGAATGAGCAGTTCTTC. Translating it yields CASSLRGQGFKNEQFF.